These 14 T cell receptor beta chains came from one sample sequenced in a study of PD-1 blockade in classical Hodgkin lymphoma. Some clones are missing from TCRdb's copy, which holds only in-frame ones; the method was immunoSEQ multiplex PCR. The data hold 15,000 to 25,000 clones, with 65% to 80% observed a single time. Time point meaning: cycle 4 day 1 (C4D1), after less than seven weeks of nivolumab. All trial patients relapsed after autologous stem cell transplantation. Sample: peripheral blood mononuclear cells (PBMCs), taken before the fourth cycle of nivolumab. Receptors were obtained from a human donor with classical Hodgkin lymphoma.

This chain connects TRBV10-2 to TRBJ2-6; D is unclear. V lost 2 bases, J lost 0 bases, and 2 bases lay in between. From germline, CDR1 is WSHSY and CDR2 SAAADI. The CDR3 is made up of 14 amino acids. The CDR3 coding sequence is TGCGCCAGCAGTGAGCCCTCTGGGGCCAACGTCCTGACTTTC. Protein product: CASSEPSGANVLTF.

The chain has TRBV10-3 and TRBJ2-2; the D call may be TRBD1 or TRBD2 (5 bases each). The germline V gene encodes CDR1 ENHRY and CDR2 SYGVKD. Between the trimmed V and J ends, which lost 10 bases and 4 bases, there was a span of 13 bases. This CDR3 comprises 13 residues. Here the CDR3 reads CATRDAGTGELFF. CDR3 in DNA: TGTGCCACCCGGGACGCGGGCACCGGGGAGCTGTTTTTT.

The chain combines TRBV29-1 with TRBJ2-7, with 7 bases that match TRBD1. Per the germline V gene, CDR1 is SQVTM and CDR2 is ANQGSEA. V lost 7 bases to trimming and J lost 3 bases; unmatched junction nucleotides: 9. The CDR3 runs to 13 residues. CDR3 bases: TGCAGCGCGTCTGACAGGGAGTACTACGAGCAGTACTTC. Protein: CSASDREYYEQYF.

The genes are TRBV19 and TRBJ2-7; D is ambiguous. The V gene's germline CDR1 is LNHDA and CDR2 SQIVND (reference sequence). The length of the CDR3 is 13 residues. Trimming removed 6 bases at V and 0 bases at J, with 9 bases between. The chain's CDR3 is CASSGLGSYEQYF. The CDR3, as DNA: TGTGCCAGTAGCGGCTTGGGCTCCTACGAGCAGTACTTC.

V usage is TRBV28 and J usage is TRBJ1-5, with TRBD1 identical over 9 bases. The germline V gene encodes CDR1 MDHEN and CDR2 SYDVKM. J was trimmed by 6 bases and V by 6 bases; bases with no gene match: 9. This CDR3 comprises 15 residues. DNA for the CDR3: TGTGCCAGCAGCCCGATTGGGACAGGGAGTCAGCCCCAGCATTTT. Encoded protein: CASSPIGTGSQPQHF.

The CDR3 DNA is TGCGCCAGCAGCCAAGTCTCACAGGGGTGGGAGACCCAGTACTTC. This codes for CASSQVSQGWETQYF. The gene calls are TRBV4-1 and TRBJ2-5; 7 bases fit TRBD1. Germline V gene data show CDR1 as MGHRA and CDR2 as YSYEKL. CDR3 length: 15 amino acids. Unmatched junction bases numbered 7, after V lost 1 base and J lost 5 bases.

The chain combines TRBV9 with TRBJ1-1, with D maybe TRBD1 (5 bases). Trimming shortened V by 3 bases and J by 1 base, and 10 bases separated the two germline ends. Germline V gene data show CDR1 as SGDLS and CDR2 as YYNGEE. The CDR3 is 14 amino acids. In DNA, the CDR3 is TGTGCCAGCAGCGACGGACAACGGAACACTGAAGCTTTCTTT. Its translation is CASSDGQRNTEAFF.

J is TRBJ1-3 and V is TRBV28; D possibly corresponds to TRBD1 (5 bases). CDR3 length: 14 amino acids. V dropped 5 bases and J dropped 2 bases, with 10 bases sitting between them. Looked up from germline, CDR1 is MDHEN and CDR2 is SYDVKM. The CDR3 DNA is TGTGCCAGCAGTCTTACAGGTGCTGGAAACACCATATATTTT. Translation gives CASSLTGAGNTIYF.

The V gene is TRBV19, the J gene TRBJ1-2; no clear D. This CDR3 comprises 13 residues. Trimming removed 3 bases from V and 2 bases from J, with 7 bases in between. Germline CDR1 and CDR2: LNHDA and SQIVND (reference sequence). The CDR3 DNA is TGTGCCAGTAGTATGTTGAGCAACTATGGCTACACCTTC. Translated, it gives CASSMLSNYGYTF.

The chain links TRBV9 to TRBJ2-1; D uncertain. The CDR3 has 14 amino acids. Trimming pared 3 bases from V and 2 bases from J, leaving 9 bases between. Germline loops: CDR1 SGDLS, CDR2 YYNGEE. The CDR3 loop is CASSAAGTYNEQFF. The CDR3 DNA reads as TGTGCCAGCAGCGCCGCAGGAACCTACAATGAGCAGTTCTTC.

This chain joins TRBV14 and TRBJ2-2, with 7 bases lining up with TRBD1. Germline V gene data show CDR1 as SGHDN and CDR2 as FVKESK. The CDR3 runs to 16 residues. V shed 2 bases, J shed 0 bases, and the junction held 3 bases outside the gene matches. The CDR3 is CASSQYGTANTGELFF. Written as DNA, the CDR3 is TGTGCCAGCAGCCAATACGGGACAGCGAACACCGGGGAGCTGTTTTTT.

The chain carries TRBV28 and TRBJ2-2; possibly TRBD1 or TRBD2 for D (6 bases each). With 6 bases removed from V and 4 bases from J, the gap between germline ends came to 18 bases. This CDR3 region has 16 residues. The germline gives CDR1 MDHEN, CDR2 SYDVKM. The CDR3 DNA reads TGTGCCAGCAGCGGCGAGGGGGTCGGGGGCACCGGGGAGCTGTTTTTT. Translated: CASSGEGVGGTGELFF. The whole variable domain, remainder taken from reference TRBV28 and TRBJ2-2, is DVKVTQSSRYLVKRTGEKVFLECVQDMDHENMFWYRQDPGLGLRLIYFSYDVKMKEKGDIPEGYSVSREKKERFSLILESASTNQTSMYLCASSGEGVGGTGELFFGEGSRLTVL.

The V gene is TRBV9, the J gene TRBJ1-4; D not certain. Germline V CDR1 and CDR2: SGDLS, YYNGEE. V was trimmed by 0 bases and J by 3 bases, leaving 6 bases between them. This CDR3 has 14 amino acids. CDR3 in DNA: TGTGCCAGCAGCGTAGATAGGTCTAATGAAAAACTGTTTTTT. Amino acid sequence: CASSVDRSNEKLFF.

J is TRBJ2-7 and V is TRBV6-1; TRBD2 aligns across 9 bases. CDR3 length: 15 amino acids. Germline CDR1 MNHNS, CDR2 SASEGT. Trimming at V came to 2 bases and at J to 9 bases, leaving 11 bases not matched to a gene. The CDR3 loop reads CASSEWLAGKIGQYF. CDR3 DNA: TGTGCCAGCAGTGAATGGCTAGCGGGAAAGATAGGGCAGTACTTC.